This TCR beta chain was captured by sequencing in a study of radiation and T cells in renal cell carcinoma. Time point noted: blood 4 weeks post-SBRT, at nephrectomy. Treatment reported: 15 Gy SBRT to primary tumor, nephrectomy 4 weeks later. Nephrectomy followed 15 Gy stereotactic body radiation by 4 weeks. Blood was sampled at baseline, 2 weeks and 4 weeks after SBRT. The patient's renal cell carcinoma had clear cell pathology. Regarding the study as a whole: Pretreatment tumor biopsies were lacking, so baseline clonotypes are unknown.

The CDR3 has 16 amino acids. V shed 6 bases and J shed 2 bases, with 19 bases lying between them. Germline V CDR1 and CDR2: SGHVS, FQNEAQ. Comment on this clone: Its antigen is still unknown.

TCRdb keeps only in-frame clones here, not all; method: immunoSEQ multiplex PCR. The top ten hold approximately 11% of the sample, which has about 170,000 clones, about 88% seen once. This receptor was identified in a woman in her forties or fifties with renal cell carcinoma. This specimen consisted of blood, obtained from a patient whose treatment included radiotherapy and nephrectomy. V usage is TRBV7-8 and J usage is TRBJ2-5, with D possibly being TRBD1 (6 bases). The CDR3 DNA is TGTGCCAGCAGTTTTAGAACAGGGCCAGCACAAGAGACCCAGTACTTC. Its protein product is CASSFRTGPAQETQYF. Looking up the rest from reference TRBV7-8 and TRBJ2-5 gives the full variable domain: GAGVSQSPRYKVAKRGQDVALRCDPISGHVSLFWYQQALGQGPEFLTYFQNEAQLDKSGLPSDRFFAERPEGSVSTLKIQRTQQEDSAVYLCASSFRTGPAQETQYFGPGTRLLVL.